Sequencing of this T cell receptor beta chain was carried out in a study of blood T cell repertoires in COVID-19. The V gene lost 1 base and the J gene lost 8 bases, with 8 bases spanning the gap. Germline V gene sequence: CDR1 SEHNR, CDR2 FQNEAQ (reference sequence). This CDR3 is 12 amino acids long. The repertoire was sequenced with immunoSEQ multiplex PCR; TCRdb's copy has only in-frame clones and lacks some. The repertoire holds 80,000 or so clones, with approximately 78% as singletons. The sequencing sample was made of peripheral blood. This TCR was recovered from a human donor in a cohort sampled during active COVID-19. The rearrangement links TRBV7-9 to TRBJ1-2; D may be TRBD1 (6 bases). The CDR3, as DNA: TGTGCCAGCAGCTTAGTAGGGGGAGGCTACACCTTC. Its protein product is CASSLVGGGYTF.